This is a list of T cell receptor beta chains from one sample in a study of blood T cell repertoires in COVID-19. Repertoires were generated with immunoSEQ multiplex PCR, while TCRdb's copy carries only in-frame clones and drops some. Of roughly 140,000 clones listed, 65% to 85% are singletons. Sequencing was carried out using peripheral blood. Source of these receptors: a woman older than 75 with acute or convalescent COVID-19. The CDR3 runs from the conserved cysteine through the conserved F or W. The order of the fields is D gene, clone size, V gene, J gene, CDR3 DNA, CDR3 protein. A D gene is named only where the DNA matches it firmly. Clone size appears in some rows only: once, few, many, or a class for an expanded clone.

-	once	TRBV5-8	TRBJ1-3	TGTGCCAGCAGCTCGGGGAGGATTAACGGATACACCATATATTTT	CASSSGRINGYTIYF
TRBD1	few	TRBV6-2/TRBV6-3	TRBJ2-7	TGTGCCAGCAGTTCCGCGGGACAGGGCTCCTACGAGCAGTACTTC	CASSSAGQGSYEQYF
-	few	TRBV4-2	TRBJ2-2	TGTGCCAGCAGCCAAGAAAGTGCTAGTGGCGGGGAGCTGTTTTTT	CASSQESASGGELFF
TRBD1	once	TRBV4-1	TRBJ1-6	TGCGCCAGCAGCCAAGATCGAGGGACAGGAGATAATTCACCCCTCCACTTT	CASSQDRGTGDNSPLHF
TRBD1	-	TRBV18	TRBJ1-1	TGTGCCAGCTCACCGGGGACAGGTCGGAACACTGAAGCTTTCTTT	CASSPGTGRNTEAFF
TRBD1	-	TRBV28	TRBJ1-5	TGTGCCAGCAGTCTTCGGACAGGGGCAAGCAATCAGCCCCAGCATTTT	CASSLRTGASNQPQHF
TRBD2	-	TRBV7-3	TRBJ2-3	TGTGCCAGCAGCATGACTAGCGGGGGGGCGGGCACAGATACGCAGTATTTT	CASSMTSGGAGTDTQYF
-	-	TRBV27	TRBJ2-3	TGTGCCAGCAGCCAATACAGCCTTAGCACAGATACGCAGTATTTT	CASSQYSLSTDTQYF
-	-	TRBV5-6	TRBJ1-3	TGTGCCAGCAGCTTGGAGATGGGCTCCTCTGGAAACACCATATATTTT	CASSLEMGSSGNTIYF
-	-	TRBV3-1/TRBV3-2	TRBJ2-5	TGTGCCAGCAGCCGCCAGGGGAACCAAGAGACCCAGTACTTC	CASSRQGNQETQYF
-	-	TRBV10-3	TRBJ2-5	TGTGCCATCAGTGAGTTTGGGACTCACCAAGAGACCCAGTACTTC	CAISEFGTHQETQYF
-	-	TRBV7-2	TRBJ1-6	TGTGCCAGCAGTAGGACAGCCCTTACACCCCTCCACTTT	CASSRTALTPLHF
-	-	TRBV27	TRBJ2-3	TGTGCCAGCAGTCCTCGGTATACCACAGATACGCAGTATTTT	CASSPRYTTDTQYF
-	-	TRBV10-1	TRBJ1-1	TGCGCCAGCAGTGTTGTTTTGGCGAACACTGAAGCTTTCTTT	CASSVVLANTEAFF
-	-	TRBV19	TRBJ1-5	TGTGCCAGTAGTTCCTTACAGGATCCGTTCCCCTATCAGCCCCAGCATTTT	CASSSLQDPFPYQPQHF
TRBD1	-	TRBV9	TRBJ1-3	TGTGCCAGCAGCGAATCACCGGGACAGGGGAAGAATTTAGCAAACACCATATATTTT	CASSESPGQGKNLANTIYF
-	-	TRBV12-5	TRBJ1-1	TGTGCTAGTGGTCCGTCAACTACTGAAGCTTTCTTT	CASGPSTTEAFF
TRBD1	-	TRBV7-8	TRBJ1-2	TGTGCCAGCAGCTCATCGGACAGGTCTGGTGGCTACACCTTC	CASSSSDRSGGYTF
-	-	TRBV18	TRBJ1-2	TGTGCCAGCTCTCCTATACACGAGGGAGGCTACACCTTC	CASSPIHEGGYTF
TRBD1	once	TRBV6-6	TRBJ1-2	TGTGCCAGCAGTACAACCCTACAGGGGAGAGGGGGCTACACCTTC	CASSTTLQGRGGYTF
-	few	TRBV27	TRBJ2-5	TGTGCCACAGGATCAAAGGGGGGACAGCTAGCCCAGTACTTC	CATGSKGGQLAQYF
-	-	TRBV6-4	TRBJ1-5	TGTGCCAGCAGCCGGGACATGGACCAGCCCCAGCATTTT	CASSRDMDQPQHF
TRBD2	-	TRBV28	TRBJ2-1	TGTGCCAGCTTGGCTAGCGGGAGGGCCGTTGAGCAGTTCTTC	CASLASGRAVEQFF
TRBD1	once	TRBV28	TRBJ1-1	TGTGCCAGCAGTCGAACCGGGACAGGGCAATCTAGGACTGAAGCTTTCTTT	CASSRTGTGQSRTEAFF
-	-	TRBV24-1	TRBJ2-1	TGTGCCACCAGTGACCAATGGGTCCGGGGGCAGTTCTTC	CATSDQWVRGQFF
-	few	TRBV7-9	TRBJ2-3	TGTGCCAGCAGCTATGAGGGCCCCAGCACAGATACGCAGTATTTT	CASSYEGPSTDTQYF
TRBD1	-	TRBV18	TRBJ2-1	TGTGCCAGCTCACCAAGACAGGGTCTCGATGAGCAGTTCTTC	CASSPRQGLDEQFF
TRBD1	-	TRBV14	TRBJ1-2	TGTGCCAGCAGCCAAGTAAGGGACAGAGGCTACACCTTC	CASSQVRDRGYTF
-	-	TRBV7-7	TRBJ1-1	TGTGCTAGCAGCTCGGAGATGAACACTGAAGCTTTCTTT	CASSSEMNTEAFF